One and the same sample provided the 15 T cell receptor beta chains below, sequenced in a study of radiation and T cells in renal cell carcinoma. The repertoire was sequenced with immunoSEQ multiplex PCR; TCRdb's copy has only in-frame clones and lacks some. The table records about 86,000 clones, around four fifths of them present only once. As for time point: blood 4 weeks post-SBRT, at nephrectomy. The treatment here: 15 Gy SBRT to primary tumor, nephrectomy 4 weeks later. Sequenced here: blood, sampled from a patient whose treatment included radiotherapy and nephrectomy. All receptors derive from a man in his fifties or sixties with renal cell carcinoma.

This clone was seen a few times. The CDR3, as DNA: TGCGCCAGCAGCGAATCACCTCATCAGCCCCAGCATTTT. Translated, it gives CASSESPHQPQHF. This chain joins TRBV5-1 and TRBJ1-5; no firm D call. V lost 4 bases, J lost 5 bases, and 10 bases lay in between. Germline V gene lookup returns CDR1 SGHRS and CDR2 YFSETQ. The CDR3 is 13 residues long.

Only one count was recorded for this clone. This chain joins TRBV4-2 and TRBJ1-3; D gene uncertain. The CDR3 extends over 15 amino acids. V lost 1 base and J 0 bases, leaving 7 bases between the germline ends. Germline values: CDR1 LGHNA, CDR2 YNFKEQ. The CDR3 here is CASSQGPLSGNTIYF. The CDR3 region has the DNA TGTGCCAGCAGCCAAGGGCCTCTCTCTGGAAACACCATATATTTT.

In its sample, this clone was seen once. Here the CDR3 reads CSAPADGTSTDTQYF. The CDR3 DNA is TGCAGCGCTCCCGCCGACGGGACTAGCACAGATACGCAGTATTTT. The gene calls are TRBV29-1 and TRBJ2-3; tentative D call: TRBD2 (6 bases). The CDR3 runs 15 residues. Germline CDR1 reads SQVTM; CDR2 reads ANQGSEA. The V end was cut by 7 bases, the J end by 0 bases, with 17 bases between.

This chain connects TRBV5-1 to TRBJ2-7; 10 nucleotides align to TRBD1. The CDR3 runs 15 residues. Germline loops: CDR1 SGHRS, CDR2 YFSETQ. The V and J ends lost 4 bases and 3 bases, in that order; junction bases with no gene match: 7. CDR3 in amino acids: CASSHRDRGYYEQYF. The CDR3 DNA reads TGCGCCAGCAGCCACCGGGACAGGGGTTACTACGAGCAGTACTTC.

The J gene is TRBJ2-7, the V gene TRBV9; TRBD2 might be the D (6 bases). The CDR3 is 15 residues long. Germline-derived CDR1 and CDR2 are SGDLS and YYNGEE. The ends were cut back, 0 bases at V and 2 bases at J, with 12 bases in the middle. CDR3 residues: CASSVVGSGPYEQYF. CDR3 in DNA: TGTGCCAGCAGCGTAGTGGGTAGCGGACCCTACGAGCAGTACTTC.

The V call is TRBV9, the J call TRBJ2-2; the D is unclear. Germline V CDR1 and CDR2: SGDLS, YYNGEE. The CDR3 has 14 amino acids. Trimming removed 0 bases from V and 2 bases from J, with 5 bases in between. Written as DNA, the CDR3 is TGTGCCAGCAGCGTAGTGTCAAACACCGGGGAGCTGTTTTTT. Translated: CASSVVSNTGELFF.

The V call is TRBV7-2, the J call TRBJ2-3, with 8 bases matching TRBD1. V lost 5 bases and J lost 1; bases outside the gene matches: 5. CDR3 length equals 15 residues. CDR1 is SGHTA and CDR2 is FQGNSA in the germline V gene. The CDR3 is CASSGQGGGTDTQYF. The DNA of the CDR3 is TGTGCCAGCAGCGGACAGGGCGGGGGCACAGATACGCAGTATTTT.

The V gene is TRBV5-1, the J gene TRBJ2-2, with 11 bases fitting TRBD2. The length of the CDR3 is 18 residues. V lost 4 bases to trimming and J lost 2 bases; unmatched junction nucleotides: 10. The germline CDR1 and CDR2 sequences are SGHRS and YFSETQ. The CDR3 is CASSKNQGTSGNTGELFF. DNA for the CDR3: TGCGCCAGCAGCAAAAACCAAGGGACTAGCGGTAACACCGGGGAGCTGTTTTTT.

This chain joins TRBV10-3 and TRBJ1-2, with TRBD1 matching 9 bases. This CDR3 has 19 residues. CDR1 ENHRY and CDR2 SYGVKD come from the germline V gene. The V and J ends lost 3 bases and 6 bases, in that order; junction bases with no gene match: 20. The CDR3 DNA is TGTGCCATCAGTGACGACGTCCCGGGACAGGGTAGAACTATGGATGGCTACACCTTC. This codes for CAISDDVPGQGRTMDGYTF.

This chain uses TRBV28 with TRBJ2-7; perhaps D is TRBD1 or TRBD2 (5 bases each). Germline V lookup: CDR1 MDHEN, CDR2 SYDVKM. The V and J ends lost 3 bases and 7 bases respectively, with 13 bases between them. CDR3 size: 13 residues. The CDR3 coding sequence is TGTGCCAGCAGTTTGTCAGGGAGTCGGGAGCAGTACTTC. Residues: CASSLSGSREQYF. Variable domain in full (rest from reference TRBV28 and TRBJ2-7): DVKVTQSSRYLVKRTGEKVFLECVQDMDHENMFWYRQDPGLGLRLIYFSYDVKMKEKGDIPEGYSVSREKKERFSLILESASTNQTSMYLCASSLSGSREQYFGPGTRLTVT.

The chain is built from TRBV9 and TRBJ2-3, with D uncertain. The CDR3 runs 14 residues. V lost 0 bases to trimming and J lost 0 bases, with 5 bases between them. Germline lookup yields CDR1 SGDLS and CDR2 YYNGEE. CDR3 nucleotide sequence: TGTGCCAGCAGCGTAGAAGGTAGCACAGATACGCAGTATTTT. Encoded protein: CASSVEGSTDTQYF.

This chain connects TRBV7-2 to TRBJ1-4; 10 nucleotides line up with TRBD1. The V gene's germline CDR1 is SGHTA and CDR2 FQGNSA. CDR3 size: 14 residues. V lost 5 bases to trimming and J lost 7 bases; unmatched junction nucleotides: 4. DNA for the CDR3: TGTGCCAGCAGCCGACAGGGGGCGGGTGAAAAACTGTTTTTT. It specifies CASSRQGAGEKLFF. The variable domain in full, completed from reference TRBV7-2 and TRBJ1-4, reads GAGVSQSPSNKVTEKGKDVELRCDPISGHTALYWYRQSLGQGLEFLIYFQGNSAPDKSGLPSDRFSAERTGGSVSTLTIQRTQQEDSAVYLCASSRQGAGEKLFFGSGTQLSVL.

CDR3 residues: CASSESGSYLGSGNTIYF. CDR3 DNA: TGTGCCAGCAGTGAATCGGGTTCTTACTTGGGCTCTGGAAACACCATATATTTT. The chain joins TRBV6-1 to TRBJ1-3; no reliable D call. Per the germline V gene, CDR1 is MNHNS and CDR2 is SASEGT. This CDR3 is built from 18 residues. V shed 2 bases and J shed 0 bases, with 17 bases lying between them.

J is TRBJ1-4 and V is TRBV4-1, with 7 bases fitting TRBD1. With V trimmed by 5 bases and J by 3 bases, 15 bases remained unmatched. The CDR3 is 18 residues long. Germline CDR1 reads MGHRA; CDR2 reads YSYEKL. In DNA, the CDR3 is TGCGCCAGCAGCGTTACAGGGGCGTACACCGGGGCTAATGAAAAACTGTTTTTT. This gives the protein CASSVTGAYTGANEKLFF.

This chain uses TRBV10-3 with TRBJ2-7; 16 bases are a match to TRBD2. This CDR3 comprises 16 residues. Germline values: CDR1 ENHRY, CDR2 SYGVKD. V shed 6 bases and J 4 bases; nucleotides not matched to a gene: 6. CDR3: CAISPGLAGGTYEQYF. DNA of the CDR3: TGTGCCATCAGCCCGGGACTAGCGGGAGGGACATACGAGCAGTACTTC.